This TCR beta chain was documented in a study of CD8 T cells in Susac syndrome (dated by TCRdb to between 2018 and 2021). Looking at the study overall: Repertoire sequencing was used to test whether CD8+ T cell activation and differentiation in Susac syndrome was antigen driven.

Broad study findings and their caveats: The number of individuals in the TCR sequencing and HLA analysis was acknowledged as relatively small.

RNA was extracted using the RNeasy kit, and roughly 0.45 to 1 microgram was reverse transcribed with random hexamers. The immunoSEQ multiplex PCR assay, which covers 54 Vbeta and 13 Jbeta segments, was used to amplify TCR beta CDR3 regions. To correct PCR amplification bias, a synthetic template baseline was used for both primer optimization and computational correction. The study's processing was this. Reads were annotated to V, D and J genes according to IMGT and were analyzed with immunoSEQ Analyzer, with only productive sequences retained. Clonality was computed as one minus Shannon entropy normalized by log2 of the number of productive unique sequences. For each patient and control, public and private clones were evaluated among the 100 most prevalent clones. Clones were defined as Susac-specific if absent from the healthy and MS cohorts, from approximately 1,100 published viral clones and from other ImmuneACCESS disease sequences. TCRdb reran the public reads through fastp at Q25 and MiXCR, keeping productive beta chains. Each entry is one CDR3 protein sequence, shown with its most common DNA and genes. The authors' filters were not applied to this entry. The sample table records about 140,000 distinct CDR3 sequences; 90% to 95% of these occur just once. About 0.11% of the sample belongs to the ten largest clones.

Peripheral blood CD8+ and CD4+ T cells from healthy donors, Susac syndrome patients and multiple sclerosis patients were profiled using high-throughput TCR beta sequencing. The multiple sclerosis controls were treatment-naive patients whose relapsing-remitting disease, either stable or active, fulfilled the revised McDonald criteria. Bulk CD8+ and CD4+ T cells were purified by magnetic negative isolation, whereas CD8+ TEMRA cells were enriched by FACS. Blood was drawn into EDTA tubes, processed within 24 hours, and PBMCs were isolated by density gradient centrifugation. PBMCs destined for TCR sequencing were cryopreserved in liquid nitrogen and later thawed in a 37 °C water bath. Purity of sorted or isolated CD4+, CD8+ and CD8+ TEMRA cells was at least 90%. Remarks on this clonotype: The antigen this receptor binds is unknown. Base qualities are not provided; no much larger clone lies one nucleotide away.

Compared with germline, V lacks 6 bases and J lacks 4 bases; bases without a gene match: 11. From a lookup of the germline V gene (reference sequence), CDR1 and CDR2 are LNHDA and SQIVND. Including cysteine and phenylalanine, the CDR3 has 15 amino acids. This entry keeps only the CDR3 DNA: 45 bases, framed from base 1. Material for sequencing was CD4+ T cells from PBMCs. The sequence is built from TRBV19 and TRBJ1-2; 7 bases in between match TRBD1. This TCR derives from a human donor with multiple sclerosis. The CDR3 here reads CASRVKQGSVYGYTF. The nucleotides read TGTGCCAGTAGAGTTAAACAGGGGAGCGTCTATGGCTACACCTTC.